Sequencing of this T cell receptor (beta chain) was carried out in a study of blood T cell repertoires in COVID-19. Overall study context: T cells, B-cell-depleted T cells, or PBMCs provided the cDNA or gDNA that served as material.

V was trimmed by 1 base and J by 5 bases, leaving 12 bases between them. The CDR3 covers 15 residues. The germline V gene has CDR1 SGHTA and CDR2 FQGNSA. Recruited during active infection, patients (from Seattle) were subsequently followed longitudinally. The authors' processing: Quantification of nucleated cells was approximated via reference gene primer amplification. Only in-frame clones appear in the TCRdb table, and some are missing; sequencing was by immunoSEQ multiplex PCR. V, J and clone size were drawn from that table, and D and trimming were deduced from the DNA. The sample has more than 90,000 clones; around 90% are singletons.

This receptor was obtained from a woman between 55 and 75 years old with COVID-19, enrolled during active disease. The material sequenced was peripheral blood. V is TRBV7-2 and J is TRBJ1-5; TRBD1 might be the D (5 bases). CDR3 nucleotide sequence: TGTGCCAGCAGCTTAGTCAGGGTGGGCCATCAGCCCCAGCATTTT. It yields the protein CASSLVRVGHQPQHF.